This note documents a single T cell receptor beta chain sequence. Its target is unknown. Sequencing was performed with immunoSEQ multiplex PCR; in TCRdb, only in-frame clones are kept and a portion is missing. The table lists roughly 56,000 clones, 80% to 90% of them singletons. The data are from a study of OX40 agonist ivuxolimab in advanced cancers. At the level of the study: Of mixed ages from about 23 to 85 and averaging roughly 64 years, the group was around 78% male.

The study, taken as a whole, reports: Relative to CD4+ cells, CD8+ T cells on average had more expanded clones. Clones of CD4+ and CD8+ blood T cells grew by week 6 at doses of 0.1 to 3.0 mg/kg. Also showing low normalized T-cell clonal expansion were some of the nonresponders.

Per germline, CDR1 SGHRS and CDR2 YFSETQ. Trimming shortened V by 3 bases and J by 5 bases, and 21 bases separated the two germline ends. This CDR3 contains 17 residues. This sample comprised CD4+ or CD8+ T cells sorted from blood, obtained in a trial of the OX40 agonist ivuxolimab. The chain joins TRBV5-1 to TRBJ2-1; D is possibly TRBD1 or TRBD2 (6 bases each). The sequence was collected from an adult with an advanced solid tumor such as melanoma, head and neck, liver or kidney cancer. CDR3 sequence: CASSSRTGTLGNNEQFF. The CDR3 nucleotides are TGCGCCAGCAGCTCCCGAACAGGGACTCTCGGCAACAATGAGCAGTTCTTC.